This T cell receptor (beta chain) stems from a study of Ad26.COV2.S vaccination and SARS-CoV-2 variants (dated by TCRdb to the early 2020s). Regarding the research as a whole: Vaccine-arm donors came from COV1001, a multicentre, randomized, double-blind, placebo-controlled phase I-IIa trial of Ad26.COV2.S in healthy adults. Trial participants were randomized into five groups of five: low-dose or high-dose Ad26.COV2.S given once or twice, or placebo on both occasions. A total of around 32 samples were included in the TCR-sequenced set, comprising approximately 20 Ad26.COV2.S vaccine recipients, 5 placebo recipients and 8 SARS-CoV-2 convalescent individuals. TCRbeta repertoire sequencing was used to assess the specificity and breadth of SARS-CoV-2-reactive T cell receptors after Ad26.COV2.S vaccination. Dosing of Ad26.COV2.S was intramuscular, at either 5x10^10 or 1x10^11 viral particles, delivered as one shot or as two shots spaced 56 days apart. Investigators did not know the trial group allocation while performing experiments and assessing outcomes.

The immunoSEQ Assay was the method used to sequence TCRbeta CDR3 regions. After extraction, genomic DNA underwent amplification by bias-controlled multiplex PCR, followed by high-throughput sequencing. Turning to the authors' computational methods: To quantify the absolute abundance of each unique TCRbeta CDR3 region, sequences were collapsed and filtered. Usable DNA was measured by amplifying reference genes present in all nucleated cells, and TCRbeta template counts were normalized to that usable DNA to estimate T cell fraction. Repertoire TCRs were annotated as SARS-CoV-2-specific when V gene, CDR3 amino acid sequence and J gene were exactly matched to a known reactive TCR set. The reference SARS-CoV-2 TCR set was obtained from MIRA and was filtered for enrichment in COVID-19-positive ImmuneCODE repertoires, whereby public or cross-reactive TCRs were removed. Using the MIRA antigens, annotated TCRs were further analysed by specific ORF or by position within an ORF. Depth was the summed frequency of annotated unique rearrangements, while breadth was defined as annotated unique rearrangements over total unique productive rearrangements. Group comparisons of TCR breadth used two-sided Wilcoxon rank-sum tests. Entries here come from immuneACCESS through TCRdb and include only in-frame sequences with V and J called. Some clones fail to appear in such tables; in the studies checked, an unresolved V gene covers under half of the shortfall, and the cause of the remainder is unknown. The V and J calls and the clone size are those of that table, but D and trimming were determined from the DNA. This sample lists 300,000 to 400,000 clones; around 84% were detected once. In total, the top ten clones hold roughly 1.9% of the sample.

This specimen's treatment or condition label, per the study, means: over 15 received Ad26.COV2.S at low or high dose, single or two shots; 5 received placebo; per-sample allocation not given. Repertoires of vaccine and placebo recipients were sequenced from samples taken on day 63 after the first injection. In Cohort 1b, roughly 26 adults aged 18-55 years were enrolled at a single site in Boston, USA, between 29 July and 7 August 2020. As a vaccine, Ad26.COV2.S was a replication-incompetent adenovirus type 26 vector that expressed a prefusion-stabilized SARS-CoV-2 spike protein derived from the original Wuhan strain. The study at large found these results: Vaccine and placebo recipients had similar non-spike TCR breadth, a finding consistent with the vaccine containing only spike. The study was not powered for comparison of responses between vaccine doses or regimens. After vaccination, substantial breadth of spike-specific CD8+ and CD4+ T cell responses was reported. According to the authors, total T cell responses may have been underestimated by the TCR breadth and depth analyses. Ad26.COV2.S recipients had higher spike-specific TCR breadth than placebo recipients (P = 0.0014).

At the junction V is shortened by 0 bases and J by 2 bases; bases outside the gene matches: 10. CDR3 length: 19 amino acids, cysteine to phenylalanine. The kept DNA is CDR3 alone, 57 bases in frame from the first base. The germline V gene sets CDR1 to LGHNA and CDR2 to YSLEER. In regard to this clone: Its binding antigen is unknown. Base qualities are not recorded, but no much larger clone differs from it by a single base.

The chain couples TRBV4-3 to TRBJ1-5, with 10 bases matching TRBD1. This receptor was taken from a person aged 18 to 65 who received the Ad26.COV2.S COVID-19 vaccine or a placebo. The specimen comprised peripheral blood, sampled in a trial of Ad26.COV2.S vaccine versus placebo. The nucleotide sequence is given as TGCGCCAGCAGCCAAGACTTAAGCAGAGGGACAGGGGGCAATCAGCCCCAGCATTTT. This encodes CASSQDLSRGTGGNQPQHF.